This TCR beta chain comes out of a study of radiotherapy plus CTLA-4 blockade in lung cancer. Whole-study context: Roughly 17% of enrolled patients responded objectively, and about 30% had disease control.

Focal radiation plus CTLA-4 blockade with ipilimumab was administered to patients who had chemo-refractory metastatic non-small-cell lung cancer. Data came from immunoSEQ multiplex PCR; TCRdb stores just in-frame clones and leaves some out. Here the sample spans tens of thousands of clones, roughly 80% being singletons. Study observations and caveats: Researchers report tumor-derived TCR clones expanding in blood after radiotherapy plus ipilimumab. Early blood T cell clone dynamics, with interferon-beta, were reported to best predict response.

A remark on this clone: The antigen remains unidentified.

This CDR3 contains 14 residues. V was shortened by 7 bases and J by 0 bases, with 13 bases between the two germline ends. Germline V lookup: CDR1 SGHDN, CDR2 FVKESK. The sequence was obtained from a human donor with non-small cell lung cancer who had stable disease on radiotherapy plus ipilimumab. Here the sequenced sample was peripheral blood, taken from a patient treated with radiotherapy plus ipilimumab. This chain connects TRBV14 to TRBJ2-7; tentatively, D is TRBD1 (6 bases). The DNA for the CDR3 is TGTGCCAGCACCCCAACAGGGAACTCCTACGAGCAGTACTTC. This encodes CASTPTGNSYEQYF.